Listed here are 24 T cell receptor beta chains from one sample, sequenced in a study of cytomegalovirus exposure and HLA in healthy donors. Primers: 60 Vbeta forward and 13 Jbeta reverse. Repertoires were generated with immunoSEQ multiplex PCR, while TCRdb's copy carries only in-frame clones and drops some. The profile shows about 100,000 clones, over 65% of them singletons. Source material: PBMCs. The origin of the receptors is a woman in her sixties in good health and CMV-seronegative.

The chain employs TRBV6-5 and TRBJ1-1; possibly TRBD1 for D (6 bases). The CDR3 runs 13 residues. V lost 8 bases and J 2 bases, leaving 12 bases between the germline ends. Germline CDR1 reads MNHEY; CDR2 reads SVGAGI. In DNA, the CDR3 is TGTGCCAGCCGGACGACAGGAAACACTGAAGCTTTCTTT. As protein: CASRTTGNTEAFF.

This clone was detected once. The V gene is TRBV19, the J gene TRBJ1-1, with 11 bases identical to TRBD1. The V and J ends lost 4 bases and 6 bases, in that order; junction bases with no gene match: 4. Germline V CDR1 and CDR2: LNHDA, SQIVND (reference sequence). The CDR3 loop spans 14 amino acids. CDR3 nucleotides: TGTGCCAGTAGTAGGACAGGGGGCACTCCTGAAGCTTTCTTT. Translated: CASSRTGGTPEAFF.

The genes are TRBV9 and TRBJ2-7; 9 bases match TRBD2. The V and J ends lost 1 base and 1 base, in that order; junction bases with no gene match: 6. Looked up from germline, CDR1 is SGDLS and CDR2 is YYNGEE. This CDR3 is built from 16 residues. DNA for the CDR3: TGTGCCAGCAGCGTATCAGGACTAGCGCGATCCTACGAGCAGTACTTC. Encoded protein: CASSVSGLARSYEQYF.

This sequence joins TRBV13 and TRBJ2-5, with 9 bases aligning to TRBD1. The V gene's germline CDR1 is PRHDT and CDR2 FYEKMQ (reference sequence). CDR3 length: 14 amino acids. V shed 6 bases and J 5 bases; nucleotides not matched to a gene: 7. CDR3 DNA: TGTGCCAGCAGGGCTACAGGGGGCGCGGAGACCCAGTACTTC. It translates to CASRATGGAETQYF.

The chain couples TRBV30 to TRBJ2-5, with 7 bases lining up with TRBD2. Germline CDR1 is GTSNPN and CDR2 is SVGIG (reference sequence). Trimming at V came to 6 bases and at J to 6 bases, leaving 7 bases not matched to a gene. The CDR3 covers 12 residues. CDR3 in DNA: TGTGCCTGTCAATGGGGGGGAAAGACCCAGTACTTC. Its protein is CACQWGGKTQYF.

The chain joins TRBV14 to TRBJ2-3; D may be TRBD2 (5 bases). CDR3 length equals 14 residues. V was clipped by 2 bases and J by 5 bases, with 11 bases between them. Per germline, CDR1 SGHDN and CDR2 FVKESK. This CDR3 is CASSQRRGRDTQYF. The CDR3 DNA reads TGTGCCAGCAGCCAAAGGAGAGGGCGAGATACGCAGTATTTT.

The sample holds a few counts of this clone. In nucleotides, the CDR3 is TGCGCCAGCAGCTTGGCCGGGGAGATGAACACTGAAGCTTTCTTT. Translated: CASSLAGEMNTEAFF. The gene calls are TRBV5-1 and TRBJ1-1; D uncertain. This CDR3 contains 15 residues. CDR1 is SGHRS, CDR2 YFSETQ, per germline. Trimming pared 0 bases from V and 0 bases from J, leaving 9 bases between.

The chain links TRBV29-1 to TRBJ1-1, with 7 bases lining up with TRBD1. The CDR3 loop spans 13 amino acids. Germline V CDR1 and CDR2: SQVTM, ANQGSEA. Trimming removed 6 bases from V and 0 bases from J; junction bases left unmatched: 4. The CDR3 nucleotides are TGCAGCGTGGCGGGACAGTTGAACACTGAAGCTTTCTTT. As protein: CSVAGQLNTEAFF.

The rearrangement uses TRBV4-3 and TRBJ1-1, with D unclear. CDR1 and CDR2 (germline): LGHNA, YSLEER. Trimming left V 1 base short and J 1 base short, with 4 bases between. This CDR3 spans 13 amino acids. CDR3 in DNA: TGCGCCAGCAGCCAAGTAGCGAACACTGAAGCTTTCTTT. It yields the protein CASSQVANTEAFF.

The table lists this clone with a few counts. The rearrangement uses TRBV19 and TRBJ1-5; D is perhaps TRBD1 (5 bases). Germline V gives CDR1 LNHDA, CDR2 SQIVND (reference sequence). V gave up 3 bases and J gave up 1 base, with 10 bases separating them. CDR3 length: 15 amino acids. The CDR3 region has the DNA TGTGCCAGTAGTATCTCGCCAGGGAGCAATCAGCCCCAGCATTTT. Its protein product is CASSISPGSNQPQHF.

Note on this clone: The germline gene is not matched at one end of the junction; a read error may be the cause. This chain joins TRBV5-4 and TRBJ2-7; maybe TRBD2 (7 bases). The CDR3 is 16 amino acids. The germline CDR1 and CDR2 sequences are SGHNT and YYREEE (reference sequence). The CDR3 DNA reads as TGTGCCAGCAGCTTGGGGGGGGGCGGGGGCTCCCACGAGCAGTACTTC. It translates to CASSLGGGGGSHEQYF.

The CDR3 loop reads CASSANRVGGNQPQHF. CDR3 DNA sequence: TGTGCCAGCTCAGCCAACAGGGTAGGCGGCAATCAGCCCCAGCATTTT. The chain combines TRBV18 with TRBJ1-5, with a weak D call TRBD1 (6 bases). V dropped 5 bases and J dropped 2 bases, with 16 bases sitting between them. There are 16 residues in the CDR3. CDR1 and CDR2 (germline): KGHSH, LQKENI.

V is TRBV18 and J is TRBJ2-7; D possibly corresponds to TRBD1 (6 bases). The V gene's germline CDR1 is KGHSH and CDR2 LQKENI. V lost 4 bases and J 0 bases, leaving 16 bases between the germline ends. The CDR3 length is 16 residues. Written as DNA, the CDR3 is TGTGCCAGCTCACTTGACAGGCCGATAGGCTCCTACGAGCAGTACTTC. Residues: CASSLDRPIGSYEQYF.

This clone was seen more than once but under ten times. The chain has TRBV27 and TRBJ1-4; D is ambiguous. From germline, CDR1 is MNHEY and CDR2 SMNVEV (reference sequence). The V end lost 4 bases, the J end lost 8 bases, and 14 bases lay between the germline ends. This CDR3 comprises 14 residues. The CDR3 DNA reads as TGTGCCAGCAGTTCCCAACCGGGGAGGGAAAAACTGTTTTTT. Encoded protein: CASSSQPGREKLFF.

This rearrangement joins TRBV5-1 to TRBJ2-1; 11 bases map to TRBD2. Germline CDR1 and CDR2: SGHRS and YFSETQ. The CDR3 consists of 15 residues. The V and J ends lost 0 bases and 8 bases, in that order; junction bases with no gene match: 4. The CDR3 region has the DNA TGCGCCAGCAGCTTGGTAGCGGGAGGGCCCTATGAGCAGTTCTTC. Translating gives CASSLVAGGPYEQFF.

This clone was seen only a few times. The chain recombines TRBV4-3 with TRBJ1-2, with D possibly matching TRBD1 (5 bases). Germline V lookup: CDR1 LGHNA, CDR2 YSLEER. The CDR3 has 14 residues. V lost 2 bases and J lost 6, with 13 bases in between. The DNA of the CDR3 is TGCGCCAGCAGCCAACAGACAGCGAACCATGGCTACACCTTC. Translating it yields CASSQQTANHGYTF.

A note on this clone: The same CDR3 can be traced to other DNA sequences in this sample. This sequence joins TRBV4-3 and TRBJ2-5; 12 bases match TRBD2. Germline assignment: CDR1 LGHNA and CDR2 YSLEER. The junction had 5 bases not matched to a gene; V was cut back by 4 bases and J by 2 bases. The CDR3 is 16 residues long. CDR3 DNA sequence: TGCGCCAGCAGCCCCGGGCTAGCGGGAGGGCAAGAGACCCAGTACTTC. Its translation is CASSPGLAGGQETQYF.

The chain has TRBV10-3 and TRBJ1-1; D call uncertain. This CDR3 comprises 12 residues. The ends were cut back, 10 bases at V and 4 bases at J, with 13 bases in the middle. CDR1 and CDR2 from the germline V gene are ENHRY and SYGVKD. The CDR3 coding sequence is TGTGCCACTCATAACGGCGGCACTGAAGCTTTCTTT. Translated, it gives CATHNGGTEAFF.

This clone was observed a few times. This chain joins TRBV5-6 and TRBJ2-5; TRBD2 agrees at 13 bases. TRBJ2-7 matches the DNA end more closely, so the J call is doubtful. Germline assignment: CDR1 SGHDT and CDR2 YYEEEE. The CDR3 runs to 15 residues. CDR3 region: CASSPWTSGSYEQYF. The CDR3 DNA is TGTGCCAGCAGCCCTTGGACTAGCGGGAGCTACGAGCAGTACTTC.

This clone has a handful of counts. This chain joins TRBV28 and TRBJ2-7; possible D gene TRBD2, 5 bases. CDR3 length equals 14 residues. The germline CDR1 and CDR2 sequences are MDHEN and SYDVKM. Deletions cut 3 bases from V and 1 base from J, with 10 bases between. CDR3 loop: CASSFSRGSYEQYF. The CDR3 region has the DNA TGTGCCAGCAGTTTTTCCCGGGGATCCTACGAGCAGTACTTC.

The CDR3 nucleotides read TGTGCCAGCAGCCAACAGGGCAACGAGCAGTACTTC. Its protein product is CASSQQGNEQYF. The J gene is TRBJ2-7, the V gene TRBV7-2; perhaps TRBD1 as D (6 bases). This CDR3 region has 12 residues. V was trimmed by 5 bases and J by 5 bases, leaving 10 bases between them. Germline-derived CDR1 and CDR2 are SGHTA and FQGNSA. The whole variable domain, filled in from reference TRBV7-2 and TRBJ2-7, reads GAGVSQSPSNKVTEKGKDVELRCDPISGHTALYWYRQSLGQGLEFLIYFQGNSAPDKSGLPSDRFSAERTGGSVSTLTIQRTQQEDSAVYLCASSQQGNEQYFGPGTRLTVT.

This clone was seen a handful of times. The chain carries TRBV6-5 and TRBJ2-7; D is unresolved. The CDR3 is made up of 13 amino acids. The V and J ends lost 0 bases and 7 bases respectively, with 10 bases between them. The germline gives CDR1 MNHEY, CDR2 SVGAGI. The CDR3 spells CASSYSAAREQYF. The CDR3 DNA reads as TGTGCCAGCAGTTACTCGGCGGCCCGGGAGCAGTACTTC.

This clone was seen only a few times. The rearrangement uses TRBV27 and TRBJ2-7; a weak D match, TRBD1 (6 bases). The CDR3 runs 16 residues. Between the trimmed V and J ends, which lost 0 bases and 1 base, there was a span of 13 bases. In germline, CDR1 is MNHEY, CDR2 SMNVEV (reference sequence). The CDR3, as DNA: TGTGCCAGCAGTTTATCGATTTGGACAGAGTCCTACGAGCAGTACTTC. Amino acids: CASSLSIWTESYEQYF.

The gene calls are TRBV7-9 and TRBJ1-1; 9 bases line up with TRBD1. The CDR3 length is 13 residues. Trimming removed 5 bases from V and 6 bases from J; junction bases left unmatched: 4. Germline V CDR1 and CDR2: SEHNR, FQNEAQ (reference sequence). DNA for the CDR3: TGTGCCAGCAGCCGGGGACAGGGTGCTGAAGCTTTCTTT. Encoded protein: CASSRGQGAEAFF. Using reference TRBV7-9 and TRBJ1-1 for the parts outside the CDR3, the full variable domain is DTGVSQNPRHKITKRGQNVTFRCDPISEHNRLYWYRQTLGQGPEFLTYFQNEAQLEKSRLLSDRFSAERPKGSFSTLEIQRTEQGDSAMYLCASSRGQGAEAFFGQGTRLTVV.